Presented here are 21 T cell receptor beta chains from one specimen sequenced in a study of post-analysis software for immune sequencing data. Study findings and constraints: Compared with controls, patients had more of five or six TRBV segments, including TRBV5-6, TRBV5-1 and TRBV20-1.

Unique molecular identifiers had been added to the TCR beta cDNA libraries. TCRdb re-derived calls from the PCR reads in MiXCR, one entry per CDR3 protein. The profile covers fewer than 600,000 distinct CDR3 sequences, with around 40% appearing a single time and roughly an eighth taken by the ten largest. Their antigens remain unidentified. The sample taken for sequencing was blood. The receptors come from a girl under 18 with multiple sclerosis.

The chain links TRBV9 to TRBJ2-5; tentative D call: TRBD2 (5 bases). CDR3 length: 15 residues. Germline V gene data show CDR1 as SGDLS and CDR2 as YYNGEE. Trimming pared 0 bases from V and 4 bases from J, leaving 13 bases between. CDR3: CASSVVMRAPETQYF. The CDR3, as DNA: TGTGCCAGCAGCGTAGTTATGAGGGCCCCAGAGACCCAGTACTTC.

This clonotype turned up a few times. The chain recombines TRBV7-2 with TRBJ2-5; 9 bases are a match to TRBD2. CDR1 and CDR2 (germline): SGHTA, FQGNSA. Trimming removed 6 bases from V and 4 bases from J; junction bases left unmatched: 0. This CDR3 comprises 12 residues. The CDR3 coding sequence is TGTGCCAGCAGACTAGCGGGAGAGACCCAGTACTTC. This codes for CASRLAGETQYF.

This clonotype was seen only a few times. V is TRBV7-3 and J is TRBJ2-5; D may match TRBD1 or TRBD2 (6 bases each). The length of the CDR3 is 15 residues. Germline loops: CDR1 SGHTA, CDR2 FQGTGA. V shed 4 bases and J shed 2 bases, with 14 bases lying between them. Here the CDR3 reads CASSSRGTSQETQYF. CDR3 sequence (DNA): TGTGCCAGCAGCTCCCGGGGGACATCTCAAGAGACCCAGTACTTC.

V gene TRBV5-1 combines with J gene TRBJ2-3; TRBD1 might be the D (5 bases). Germline assignment: CDR1 SGHRS and CDR2 YFSETQ. The CDR3 sequence is 15 residues long. V dropped 4 bases and J dropped 1 base, with 13 bases sitting between them. CDR3 coding DNA: TGCGCCAGCAGCCCAGGGTGGGGCCGCACAGATACGCAGTATTTT. It encodes CASSPGWGRTDTQYF.

The chain is built from TRBV6-6 and TRBJ2-5; 10 bases align to TRBD2. The J call may be mistaken, given a closer DNA end match to TRBJ2-7. The CDR3 has 12 residues. Germline lookup yields CDR1 MNHNY and CDR2 SVGAGI (reference sequence). The chain's CDR3 is CATEREGYEQYF. The CDR3 DNA is TGTGCCACCGAGCGGGAGGGATACGAGCAGTACTTC.

The rearrangement joins TRBV5-1 to TRBJ2-7; D possibly corresponds to TRBD1 (5 bases). Germline V gene sequence: CDR1 SGHRS, CDR2 YFSETQ. V lost 3 bases and J lost 4, with 11 bases in between. The CDR3 length is 13 residues. CDR3: CASSYGTGYEQYF. The CDR3 bases are TGCGCCAGCAGCTACGGCACAGGATACGAGCAGTACTTC.

The chain is built from TRBV6-6 and TRBJ2-7; 8 nucleotides align to TRBD2. The CDR3 has 16 residues. Germline V CDR1 and CDR2: MNHNY, SVGAGI (reference sequence). The V segment lost 0 bases and the J segment 2 bases; nucleotides outside the gene matches: 6. CDR3 sequence reads: CASSYSLLADTYEQYF. The CDR3 nucleotides read TGTGCCAGCAGTTACTCGTTACTAGCGGACACCTACGAGCAGTACTTC.

The genes are TRBV4-1 and TRBJ1-1; D not certain. Germline CDR1 and CDR2: MGHRA and YSYEKL. V lost 3 bases and J 6 bases, leaving 11 bases between the germline ends. This CDR3 region has 13 residues. CDR3 DNA sequence: TGCGCCAGCAGCCACGCCATTAGTCCTGAAGCTTTCTTT. It translates to CASSHAISPEAFF.

The rearrangement joins TRBV21-1 to TRBJ2-7; TRBD1, the table's D call, lacks a check against the DNA. TRBV21-1 is assigned pseudogene status. CDR3 length: 16 residues. CDR3 sequence: CASSFRGPKSSYEQYF. In nucleotides, the CDR3 is TGTGCCAGCAGCTTCCGGGGGCCTAAAAGCTCCTACGAGCAGTACTTC.

V usage is TRBV7-6 and J usage is TRBJ2-1; 8 nucleotides line up with TRBD2. The germline V gene has CDR1 SGHVS and CDR2 FNYEAQ. Unmatched junction bases numbered 8, after V lost 3 bases and J lost 4 bases. The CDR3 runs 16 residues. The CDR3 protein is CASSFGAGENYNEQFF. CDR3 DNA sequence: TGTGCCAGCAGCTTTGGAGCGGGAGAGAATTACAATGAGCAGTTCTTC.

This chain uses TRBV6-5 with TRBJ2-1; D may be TRBD1 (6 bases). Judging by the DNA end, TRBJ2-7 fits better; the J call may be wrong. CDR1 is MNHEY, CDR2 SVGAGI, per germline. The CDR3 runs to 15 residues. DNA of the CDR3: TGTGCCAGCAGGACGGGACAAAGCTCCTACAATGAGCAGTACTTC. Its translation: CASRTGQSSYNEQYF.

Written as DNA, the CDR3 is TGTGCCAGCAGCCGACAAGGAGTTTACAATGAGCAGTTCTTC. It encodes CASSRQGVYNEQFF. The V call is TRBV11-3, the J call TRBJ2-1; D ambiguous. V lost 5 bases, J lost 4 bases, and 12 bases lay in between. The CDR3 totals 14 residues. In germline, CDR1 is SGHNT, CDR2 YENEEA.

The J gene is TRBJ2-1, the V gene TRBV7-9; 9 bases agree with TRBD2. V shed 5 bases and J 4 bases; nucleotides not matched to a gene: 3. Germline CDR1 is SEHNR and CDR2 is FQNEAQ (reference sequence). The CDR3 extends over 14 amino acids. The CDR3 sequence is CASSQLAGYNEQFF. In DNA, the CDR3 is TGTGCCAGCAGCCAGCTAGCGGGGTACAATGAGCAGTTCTTC.

V gene TRBV20-1 combines with J gene TRBJ2-1; TRBD2 aligns across 8 bases. Germline CDR1 is DFQATT and CDR2 is SNEGSKA (reference sequence). Losses at the gene ends were 2 bases for V and 0 bases for J; bases not matched to a gene: 3. The CDR3 length is 15 residues. CDR3 in amino acids: CSARLLAGSYNEQFF. The CDR3 bases are TGCAGTGCTAGACTCCTAGCGGGCTCCTACAATGAGCAGTTCTTC.

The chain has TRBV20-1 and TRBJ2-5; D is perhaps TRBD1 (5 bases). The CDR3 consists of 14 residues. Trimming shortened V by 3 bases and J by 6 bases, and 17 bases separated the two germline ends. Germline CDR1 is DFQATT and CDR2 is SNEGSKA (reference sequence). CDR3 sequence reads: CSASYSRQGQTQYF. The CDR3 bases are TGCAGTGCTAGTTATTCGAGGCAGGGTCAGACCCAGTACTTC.

The chain employs TRBV20-1 and TRBJ2-4, with 8 bases fitting TRBD2. The germline CDR1 and CDR2 sequences are DFQATT and SNEGSKA (reference sequence). The ends lost 6 bases at V and 10 bases at J; junction bases unmatched: 14. This CDR3 contains 14 residues. As DNA, the CDR3 is TGCAGTGCACTTCGTTCAGCGGGACTAGAGATTCAGTACTTC. It translates to CSALRSAGLEIQYF.

The rearrangement joins TRBV11-2 to TRBJ1-1; TRBD1 is a possible D gene (6 bases). The CDR3 runs to 16 residues. With 5 bases removed from V and 5 bases from J, the gap between germline ends came to 21 bases. Germline assignment: CDR1 SGHAT and CDR2 FQNNGV. In DNA form, the CDR3 reads TGTGCCAGCAGCCCCCTCAGCGGCAGGGGAGGTACTGAAGCTTTCTTT. This sequence encodes CASSPLSGRGGTEAFF.

This clonotype was detected a few times. The V call is TRBV27, the J call TRBJ2-7; no clear D gene. Looked up from germline, CDR1 is MNHEY and CDR2 is SMNVEV (reference sequence). The V end lost 2 bases, the J end lost 2 bases, and 7 bases lay between the germline ends. This CDR3 is 13 amino acids long. The CDR3: CASSLTETYEQYF. DNA for the CDR3: TGTGCCAGCAGTTTAACGGAAACCTACGAGCAGTACTTC.

V usage is TRBV18 and J usage is TRBJ1-2; 7 bases fit TRBD1. V was pared by 2 bases and J by 4 bases, with 10 bases of the junction left unmatched. Looked up from germline, CDR1 is KGHSH and CDR2 is LQKENI. There are 16 residues in the CDR3. CDR3 sequence: CASSPGGMTGRYGYTF. CDR3 sequence (DNA): TGTGCCAGCTCACCAGGGGGAATGACAGGGCGCTATGGCTACACCTTC.

This clonotype was detected a few times. It may be a read error: a sequence one base away is much more abundant. The J gene is TRBJ2-1, the V gene TRBV28; maybe TRBD2 (5 bases). Germline assignment: CDR1 MDHEN and CDR2 SYDVKM. This CDR3 has 12 amino acids. The CDR3 nucleotides read TGTGCCGGCAGCTTTGGGAGCAATGAGCAGTTCTTC. Its protein product is CAGSFGSNEQFF.

A few counts support this clonotype. This chain links TRBV28 with TRBJ1-5; 8 positions agree with TRBD1. CDR1 is MDHEN and CDR2 is SYDVKM in the germline V gene. V was pared by 10 bases and J by 6 bases, with 5 bases of the junction left unmatched. The CDR3 has 12 amino acids. CDR3 protein: CAIDRGGQPQHF. DNA for the CDR3: TGTGCCATCGACAGGGGCGGTCAGCCCCAGCATTTT.